This record looks at one T cell receptor beta chain sequence and its context. These data originate in a study of T cells after posttransplantation cyclophosphamide. Cells defined as naive were viable CD3+CD4+ or CD3+CD8+ and CCR7+CD45RA+CD45RO-CD95-CD27+CD28+. TCRdb's table, derived via immunoSEQ multiplex PCR, lists solely in-frame clones and lacks some. This sample has under 35,000 clones, with around nine tenths found just once. The germline V gene encodes CDR1 SGHRS and CDR2 YFSETQ. The CDR3 consists of 13 residues. With 2 bases removed from V and 4 bases from J, the gap between germline ends came to 10 bases.

The sequencing input was naive CD4+ T cells sorted from PBMCs. The V and J genes are TRBV5-1 and TRBJ2-7; tentative D call: TRBD2 (6 bases). The sequence was obtained from a woman in her fifties or sixties in good health, CMV-negative, and a related stem cell transplant donor. The CDR3 sequence: CASSFRRAYEQYF. The CDR3 coding sequence is TGCGCCAGCAGCTTCAGGAGGGCGTACGAGCAGTACTTC.